The next 3 T cell receptor beta chains were all read from a single sample in a study of CD8+CD57+ T cells in acquired aplastic anemia. Individuals selected for sequencing had exhibited CD8+CD57+ cell expansion on flow cytometry. The TCR beta profiling, which covered VDJ combination and CDR3 sequence, was carried out using genomic DNA as the template. From the reads, TCRdb called clonotypes with MiXCR, one entry per CDR3 protein. The repertoire holds 150,000 to 200,000 distinct CDR3 sequences, with more than 45% as singletons. Material: sorted CD4+, CD8+, or CD8+CD57+ T cells (not recorded which) from PBMCs. The receptors derive from a human donor with aplastic anemia.

The chain couples TRBV24-1 to TRBJ2-6; D is ambiguous. Looked up from germline, CDR1 is KGHDR and CDR2 is SFDVKD. V shed 4 bases and J shed 2 bases, with 5 bases lying between them. The CDR3 spans 14 residues. The DNA of the CDR3 is TGTGCCACCAGTGAGAAGGCTGGGGCCAACGTCCTGACTTTC. Translating gives CATSEKAGANVLTF.

This clonotype appeared once. This may stem from a read error, because a much larger clone lies one nucleotide away. The rearrangement links TRBV19 to TRBJ2-1, with 9 bases lining up with TRBD2. The germline gives CDR1 LNHDA, CDR2 SQIVND (reference sequence). V lost 3 bases and J lost 9; bases outside the gene matches: 21. This CDR3 comprises 19 residues. The CDR3 reads CASSIGASGTEGIFSEQFF. In nucleotides, the CDR3 is TGTGCCAGTAGTATCGGGGCTAGCGGGACCGAGGGGATTTTCAGTGAGCAGTTCTTC.

This chain joins TRBV7-9 and TRBJ1-6; 8 nucleotides agree with TRBD1. The V and J ends lost 2 bases and 8 bases, in that order; junction bases with no gene match: 5. The CDR3 length is 15 residues. Germline-derived CDR1 and CDR2 are SEHNR and FQNEAQ (reference sequence). The CDR3 coding sequence is TGTGCCAGCAGCTTACGGACAGGGACCCATTCACCCCTCCACTTT. This codes for CASSLRTGTHSPLHF. The full variable domain, its missing parts supplied by reference TRBV7-9 and TRBJ1-6, is DTGVSQNPRHKITKRGQNVTFRCDPISEHNRLYWYRQTLGQGPEFLTYFQNEAQLEKSRLLSDRFSAERPKGSFSTLEIQRTEQGDSAMYLCASSLRTGTHSPLHFGNGTRLTVT.